This T cell receptor (beta chain) was recovered during a study of vaccination and CD4 T cells after COVID-19. About the research overall: Taking of post-vaccine samples occurred a median about 70 days after dose two (range 14 to 241). Stimulation used overlapping spike peptides from SARS-CoV-2, HCoV-NL63, HCoV-OC43 and HCoV-229E. Findings and caveats of the study: Convalescent patients' clones that were vaccine-specific were spike mono-reactive in 304 of 307 cases.

The V gene end was trimmed by 0 bases and the J gene end by 7 bases; junction bases not matched to a gene: 9. The CDR3 consists of 15 residues. Germline V gene sequence: CDR1 DFQATT, CDR2 SNEGSKA (reference sequence). Oncomine TCR Beta short-read sequencing was applied to DNA from cultured CD4+ T cells. TCRdb reprocessed the PCR reads with MiXCR, giving one entry per CDR3 protein. The sample lists approximately 7,000 distinct CDR3 sequences, about 80% occurring once. Treatment given: roughly 11-day PBMC culture with coronavirus spike peptide pools or control peptides (ViraFEST assay). Cells received half-medium changes with fresh IL-2 medium on days 3 and 7. This clonotype has more than one count but fewer than ten. Its target is unknown.

The rearrangement links TRBV20-1 to TRBJ2-4; 7 nucleotides line up with TRBD2. The TCR comes from a human donor who had recovered from COVID-19. The sequencing sample was made of CD4+ T cells from blood, cultured in vitro. The CDR3 DNA follows: TGCAGTGCTAGAGATCGGCGGGAGTCCTGGAACATTCAGTACTTC. This encodes CSARDRRESWNIQYF.